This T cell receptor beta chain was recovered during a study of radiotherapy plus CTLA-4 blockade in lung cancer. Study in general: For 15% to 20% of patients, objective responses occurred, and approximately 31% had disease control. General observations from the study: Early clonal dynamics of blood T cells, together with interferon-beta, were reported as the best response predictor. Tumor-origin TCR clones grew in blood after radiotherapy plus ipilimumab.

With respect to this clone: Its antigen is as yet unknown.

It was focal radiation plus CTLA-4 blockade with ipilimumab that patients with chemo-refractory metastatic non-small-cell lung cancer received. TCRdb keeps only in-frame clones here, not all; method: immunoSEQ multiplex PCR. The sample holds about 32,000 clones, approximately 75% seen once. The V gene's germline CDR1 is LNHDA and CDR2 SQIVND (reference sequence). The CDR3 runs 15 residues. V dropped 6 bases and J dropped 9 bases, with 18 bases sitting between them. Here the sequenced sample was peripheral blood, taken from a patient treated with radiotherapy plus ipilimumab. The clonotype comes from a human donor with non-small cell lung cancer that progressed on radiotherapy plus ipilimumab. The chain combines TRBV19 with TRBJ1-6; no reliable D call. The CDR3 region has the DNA TGTGCCAGTAGCCCGTATATTTGGGGAGGTTCACCCCTCCACTTT. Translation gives CASSPYIWGGSPLHF. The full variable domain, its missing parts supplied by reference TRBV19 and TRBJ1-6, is DGGITQSPKYLFRKEGQNVTLSCEQNLNHDAMYWYRQDPGQGLRLIYYSQIVNDFQKGDIAEGYSVSREKKESFPLTVTSAQKNPTAFYLCASSPYIWGGSPLHFGNGTRLTVT.